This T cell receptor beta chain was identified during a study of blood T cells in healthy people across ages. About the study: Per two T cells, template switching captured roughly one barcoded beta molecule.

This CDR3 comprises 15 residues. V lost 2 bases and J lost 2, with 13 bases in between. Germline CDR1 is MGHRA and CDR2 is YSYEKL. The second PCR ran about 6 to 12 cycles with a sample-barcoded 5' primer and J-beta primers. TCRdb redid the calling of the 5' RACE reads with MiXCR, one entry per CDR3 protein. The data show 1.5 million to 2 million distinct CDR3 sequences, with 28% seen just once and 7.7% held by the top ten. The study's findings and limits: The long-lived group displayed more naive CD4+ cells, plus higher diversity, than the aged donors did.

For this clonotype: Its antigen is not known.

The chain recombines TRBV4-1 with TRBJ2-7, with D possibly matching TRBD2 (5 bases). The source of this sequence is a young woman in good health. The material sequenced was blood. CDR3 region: CASSQPQAGTYEQYF. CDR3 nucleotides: TGCGCCAGCAGCCAACCGCAGGCGGGCACCTACGAGCAGTACTTC.